These T cell receptor beta chains were read from a single sample in a study of T cell changes during pregnancy in multiple sclerosis. The assay was immunoSEQ multiplex PCR, and TCRdb's table has in-frame clones only and misses some. The sample gives tens of thousands of clones, 80% to 90% of which show up once; around 3.3% is in the top ten. The starting material was CD8+ T cells from peripheral blood mononuclear cells, obtained in the third trimester of pregnancy. The receptors shown here come from a female donor with multiple sclerosis, enrolled in a pregnancy study. Both conserved end residues are part of each CDR3. D genes are given only for firm matches. Some rows have no size entry. The others give once, few or many, or a class for an expanded clone.

v_call: TRBV25-1; cdr3_length: 13; clone_size: -; d_call: TRBD1; j_call: TRBJ1-2; cdr3_aa: CATATGTNYGYTF; cdr3_nt: TGTGCCACCGCGACAGGGACTAACTATGGCTACACCTTC
v_call: TRBV5-1; cdr3_length: 11; clone_size: once; d_call: TRBD2; j_call: TRBJ2-1; cdr3_aa: CASSPGGDRFF; cdr3_nt: TGCGCCAGCAGCCCCGGGGGGGATCGGTTCTTC
v_call: TRBV2; cdr3_length: 13; clone_size: -; d_call: -; j_call: TRBJ1-1; cdr3_aa: CASWTLMNTEAFF; cdr3_nt: TGTGCCAGCTGGACTCTTATGAACACTGAAGCTTTCTTT
v_call: TRBV6-5; cdr3_length: 16; clone_size: -; d_call: -; j_call: TRBJ2-1; cdr3_aa: CASSYSSGYSYNEQFF; cdr3_nt: TGTGCCAGCAGTTACTCGTCCGGGTACTCCTACAATGAGCAGTTCTTC
v_call: TRBV11-2; cdr3_length: 15; clone_size: -; d_call: TRBD1; j_call: TRBJ2-7; cdr3_aa: CASSLEFRGTYEQYF; cdr3_nt: TGTGCCAGCAGCTTAGAGTTCAGGGGGACCTACGAGCAGTACTTC
v_call: TRBV20-1; cdr3_length: 10; clone_size: -; d_call: -; j_call: TRBJ1-2; cdr3_aa: CSAPGGGYTF; cdr3_nt: TGCAGTGCCCCAGGTGGGGGCTACACCTTC
v_call: TRBV19; cdr3_length: 15; clone_size: -; d_call: TRBD2; j_call: TRBJ2-1; cdr3_aa: CATLPTSGGANEQFF; cdr3_nt: TGTGCCACCCTCCCCACTAGCGGGGGGGCAAATGAGCAGTTCTTC
v_call: TRBV10-3; cdr3_length: 13; clone_size: -; d_call: -; j_call: TRBJ1-5; cdr3_aa: CAISEEGDQPQHF; cdr3_nt: TGTGCCATCAGTGAAGAGGGTGACCAGCCCCAGCATTTT
v_call: TRBV21-1; cdr3_length: 17; clone_size: -; d_call: -; j_call: TRBJ1-1; cdr3_aa: CASSKNKRDTLNTEAFF; cdr3_nt: TGTGCCAGCAGCAAAAATAAGAGGGACACCCTGAACACTGAAGCTTTCTTT
v_call: TRBV6-1; cdr3_length: 12; clone_size: -; d_call: -; j_call: TRBJ1-2; cdr3_aa: CASSDLLPGYTF; cdr3_nt: TGTGCCAGCAGTGACCTTCTCCCTGGCTACACCTTC
v_call: TRBV9; cdr3_length: 14; clone_size: -; d_call: TRBD1; j_call: TRBJ2-3; cdr3_aa: CASSVDREADTQYF; cdr3_nt: TGTGCCAGCAGCGTGGACAGGGAGGCAGATACGCAGTATTTT
v_call: TRBV7-2; cdr3_length: 16; clone_size: -; d_call: -; j_call: TRBJ2-7; cdr3_aa: CASSKPPGLRTYEQYF; cdr3_nt: TGTGCCAGCAGCAAACCTCCGGGACTCAGGACCTACGAGCAGTACTTC
v_call: TRBV27; cdr3_length: 15; clone_size: -; d_call: -; j_call: TRBJ2-2; cdr3_aa: CASSPNSLNTGELFF; cdr3_nt: TGTGCCAGCAGTCCCAACTCCTTAAACACCGGGGAGCTGTTTTTT
v_call: TRBV19; cdr3_length: 13; clone_size: -; d_call: -; j_call: TRBJ2-2; cdr3_aa: CASRVAGNGELFF; cdr3_nt: TGTGCCAGTAGGGTCGCAGGGAACGGGGAGCTGTTTTTT
v_call: TRBV19; cdr3_length: 14; clone_size: -; d_call: TRBD2; j_call: TRBJ2-3; cdr3_aa: CASNGGGAADTQYF; cdr3_nt: TGTGCCAGTAATGGCGGGGGGGCCGCAGATACGCAGTATTTT
v_call: TRBV6-1; cdr3_length: 18; clone_size: -; d_call: -; j_call: TRBJ1-2; cdr3_aa: CASSEVVEGLGADYGYTF; cdr3_nt: TGTGCCAGCAGTGAAGTTGTGGAGGGTCTTGGAGCGGACTATGGCTACACCTTC
v_call: TRBV6-5; cdr3_length: 16; clone_size: -; d_call: TRBD2; j_call: TRBJ2-1; cdr3_aa: CASSYPTSGGANEQFF; cdr3_nt: TGTGCCAGCAGTTACCCGACTAGCGGGGGGGCAAATGAGCAGTTCTTC
v_call: TRBV19; cdr3_length: 12; clone_size: -; d_call: -; j_call: TRBJ1-2; cdr3_aa: CATLWLPYGYTF; cdr3_nt: TGTGCCACCCTCTGGCTTCCCTATGGCTACACCTTC
v_call: TRBV6-1; cdr3_length: 14; clone_size: once; d_call: TRBD1; j_call: TRBJ2-5; cdr3_aa: CASSEGQEEETQYF; cdr3_nt: TGTGCCAGCAGTGAGGGACAGGAAGAGGAGACCCAGTACTTC
v_call: TRBV7-2; cdr3_length: 16; clone_size: -; d_call: -; j_call: TRBJ2-7; cdr3_aa: CASSSNGAAGSYEQYF; cdr3_nt: TGTGCCAGCAGCTCGAATGGGGCCGCGGGGTCCTACGAGCAGTACTTC
v_call: TRBV7-6; cdr3_length: 13; clone_size: -; d_call: TRBD2; j_call: TRBJ2-7; cdr3_aa: CASSPGGFHEQYF; cdr3_nt: TGTGCCAGCAGCCCGGGAGGTTTTCACGAGCAGTACTTC
v_call: TRBV6-4; cdr3_length: 17; clone_size: -; d_call: -; j_call: TRBJ2-6; cdr3_aa: CASSAGGGSSGANVLTF; cdr3_nt: TGTGCCAGCAGTGCCGGTGGGGGCTCCTCTGGGGCCAACGTCCTGACTTTC
v_call: TRBV4-3; cdr3_length: 16; clone_size: -; d_call: TRBD2; j_call: TRBJ2-1; cdr3_aa: CASSQGYGGGVNEQFF; cdr3_nt: TGCGCCAGCAGCCAAGGGTACGGCGGGGGGGTCAATGAGCAGTTCTTC
v_call: TRBV9; cdr3_length: 14; clone_size: -; d_call: TRBD1; j_call: TRBJ2-2; cdr3_aa: CASSIQTGPGELFF; cdr3_nt: TGTGCCAGCAGCATACAGACAGGGCCAGGGGAGCTGTTTTTT
v_call: TRBV19; cdr3_length: 15; clone_size: once; d_call: -; j_call: TRBJ2-6; cdr3_aa: CASRPQFSGANVLTF; cdr3_nt: TGTGCCAGTAGACCCCAGTTCTCTGGGGCCAACGTCCTGACTTTC
v_call: TRBV9; cdr3_length: 18; clone_size: -; d_call: TRBD2; j_call: TRBJ2-5; cdr3_aa: CASSVSRHGTSRGETQYF; cdr3_nt: TGTGCCAGCAGCGTATCCCGCCACGGGACTAGCCGGGGGGAGACCCAGTACTTC
v_call: TRBV10-2; cdr3_length: 15; clone_size: -; d_call: TRBD1; j_call: TRBJ1-1; cdr3_aa: CASSHLGQRGTEAFF; cdr3_nt: TGCGCCAGCAGTCACTTGGGACAGCGCGGCACTGAAGCTTTCTTT
v_call: TRBV25-1; cdr3_length: 11; clone_size: once; d_call: -; j_call: TRBJ1-1; cdr3_aa: CASSVGLEAFF; cdr3_nt: TGTGCCAGCAGTGTGGGCCTTGAAGCTTTCTTT
v_call: TRBV4-3; cdr3_length: 18; clone_size: -; d_call: -; j_call: TRBJ2-1; cdr3_aa: CASSQASVQRVSYNEQFF; cdr3_nt: TGCGCCAGCAGCCAAGCTTCCGTCCAGCGGGTCTCCTACAATGAGCAGTTCTTC
v_call: TRBV13; cdr3_length: 14; clone_size: -; d_call: -; j_call: TRBJ1-1; cdr3_aa: CASSFSTENTEAFF; cdr3_nt: TGTGCCAGCAGCTTTTCGACAGAAAACACTGAAGCTTTCTTT
v_call: TRBV7-8; cdr3_length: 14; clone_size: -; d_call: TRBD2; j_call: TRBJ2-3; cdr3_aa: CASSLGGRTDTQYF; cdr3_nt: TGTGCCAGCAGCTTGGGGGGGAGGACAGATACGCAGTATTTT
v_call: TRBV9; cdr3_length: 16; clone_size: -; d_call: -; j_call: TRBJ2-7; cdr3_aa: CASSDNRDLTTYEQYF; cdr3_nt: TGTGCCAGCAGCGATAACCGGGACTTGACCACCTACGAGCAGTACTTC
v_call: TRBV5-1; cdr3_length: 14; clone_size: -; d_call: -; j_call: TRBJ1-2; cdr3_aa: CASSTDSENYGYTF; cdr3_nt: TGCGCCAGCAGCACGGACAGCGAAAACTATGGCTACACCTTC
v_call: TRBV9; cdr3_length: 15; clone_size: -; d_call: TRBD2; j_call: TRBJ2-5; cdr3_aa: CASSLTSGGYETQYF; cdr3_nt: TGTGCCAGCAGCCTTACTAGCGGGGGGTACGAGACCCAGTACTTC
v_call: TRBV6-5; cdr3_length: 14; clone_size: -; d_call: TRBD1; j_call: TRBJ1-1; cdr3_aa: CASSYSPQGAGAFF; cdr3_nt: TGTGCCAGCAGTTACTCCCCCCAGGGGGCAGGGGCTTTCTTT
v_call: TRBV18; cdr3_length: 15; clone_size: -; d_call: TRBD1; j_call: TRBJ2-3; cdr3_aa: CASSRTGASTDTQYF; cdr3_nt: TGTGCCAGCTCACGGACAGGGGCTAGCACAGATACGCAGTATTTT
v_call: TRBV5-6; cdr3_length: 13; clone_size: -; d_call: -; j_call: TRBJ1-1; cdr3_aa: CASSWGTSGEAFF; cdr3_nt: TGTGCCAGCAGCTGGGGGACATCGGGGGAAGCTTTCTTT
v_call: TRBV19; cdr3_length: 15; clone_size: -; d_call: -; j_call: TRBJ2-1; cdr3_aa: CASSIGGGAYNEQFF; cdr3_nt: TGTGCCAGTAGTATAGGCGGGGGCGCCTACAATGAGCAGTTCTTC
v_call: TRBV2; cdr3_length: 17; clone_size: -; d_call: -; j_call: TRBJ2-3; cdr3_aa: CASSEMGSWFGTDTQYF; cdr3_nt: TGTGCCAGCAGTGAAATGGGCTCCTGGTTCGGCACAGATACGCAGTATTTT
v_call: TRBV4-3; cdr3_length: 14; clone_size: -; d_call: -; j_call: TRBJ2-1; cdr3_aa: CASSQSAAYNEQFF; cdr3_nt: TGCGCCAGCAGCCAGAGTGCTGCCTACAATGAGCAGTTCTTC
v_call: TRBV6-6; cdr3_length: 15; clone_size: -; d_call: TRBD1; j_call: TRBJ2-1; cdr3_aa: CASSFQGERYNEQFF; cdr3_nt: TGTGCCAGCAGTTTCCAGGGGGAGAGGTACAATGAGCAGTTCTTC
v_call: TRBV6-4; cdr3_length: 17; clone_size: -; d_call: TRBD2; j_call: TRBJ2-2; cdr3_aa: CASSGQTSGGDTGELFF; cdr3_nt: TGTGCCAGCAGTGGACAAACTAGCGGGGGCGATACCGGGGAACTGTTTTTT
v_call: TRBV21-1; cdr3_length: 12; clone_size: many; d_call: -; j_call: TRBJ1-4; cdr3_aa: CASSRQSEKLFF; cdr3_nt: TGTGCCAGCAGCAGACAGAGTGAAAAACTGTTTTTT
v_call: TRBV15; cdr3_length: 15; clone_size: -; d_call: -; j_call: TRBJ1-5; cdr3_aa: CATSGIQGLRQPQHF; cdr3_nt: TGTGCCACCAGCGGAATACAGGGATTACGGCAGCCCCAGCATTTT
v_call: TRBV11-1; cdr3_length: 15; clone_size: -; d_call: -; j_call: TRBJ1-1; cdr3_aa: CASSLADRLNTEAFF; cdr3_nt: TGTGCCAGCAGCTTAGCGGACAGATTGAACACTGAAGCTTTCTTT
v_call: TRBV5-5; cdr3_length: 16; clone_size: -; d_call: TRBD2; j_call: TRBJ2-3; cdr3_aa: CASSLVLAGTADTQYF; cdr3_nt: TGTGCCAGCAGCTTGGTACTAGCGGGGACCGCAGATACGCAGTATTTT
v_call: TRBV6-5; cdr3_length: 13; clone_size: -; d_call: -; j_call: TRBJ2-7; cdr3_aa: CASRSPGSYEQYF; cdr3_nt: TGTGCCAGCAGATCCCCAGGGTCTTACGAGCAGTACTTC
v_call: TRBV4-1; cdr3_length: 16; clone_size: -; d_call: -; j_call: TRBJ1-1; cdr3_aa: CASSHGAIGVNTEAFF; cdr3_nt: TGCGCCAGCAGCCATGGTGCCATCGGAGTTAACACTGAAGCTTTCTTT